These 23 T cell receptor beta chains were all obtained from the same sample, sequenced in a study of blood T cell repertoires in COVID-19. Assay: immunoSEQ multiplex PCR; the TCRdb copy retains only in-frame clones and omits some. In the table there are under 150,000 clones, 75% to 90% of which are singletons. The source material was peripheral blood. The receptors originated from a man aged 50 to 59 with active or convalescent COVID-19.

The V call is TRBV30, the J call TRBJ1-4; TRBD1 might be the D (6 bases). The CDR3 totals 13 residues. Trimming shortened V by 7 bases and J by 8 bases, and 17 bases separated the two germline ends. The germline CDR1 and CDR2 sequences are GTSNPN and SVGIG (reference sequence). CDR3 residues: CALETGLGEKLFF. The CDR3 coding sequence is TGTGCCTTAGAAACAGGGCTTGGGGAAAAACTGTTTTTT.

This chain connects TRBV15 to TRBJ2-7; D remains ambiguous. Germline V gives CDR1 LNHNV, CDR2 YYDKDF (reference sequence). The CDR3 is made up of 13 amino acids. Deletions cut 8 bases from V and 2 bases from J, with 13 bases between. In DNA, the CDR3 is TGTGCCACCTTTCCGGGTGGCCCCTACGAGCAGTACTTC. This gives the protein CATFPGGPYEQYF.

The V and J genes are TRBV19 and TRBJ1-2; TRBD1 aligns across 10 bases. The CDR3 is made up of 17 amino acids. Unmatched junction bases numbered 14, after V lost 4 bases and J lost 6 bases. Germline V gene sequence: CDR1 LNHDA, CDR2 SQIVND (reference sequence). The DNA of the CDR3 is TGTGCCAGTAGTACTCCAGACAGGGGGCGAACGGAACATGGCTACACCTTC. Encoded protein: CASSTPDRGRTEHGYTF.

This sequence joins TRBV20-1 and TRBJ2-7; TRBD2 is a possible D gene (5 bases). V lost 3 bases, J lost 12 bases, and 18 bases lay in between. This CDR3 has 12 amino acids. Germline lookup yields CDR1 DFQATT and CDR2 SNEGSKA (reference sequence). For the CDR3, the DNA is TGCAGTGCTAGTGAGGGCGAGGGTCGTTCGTACTTC. This encodes CSASEGEGRSYF.

The V gene is TRBV7-9, the J gene TRBJ1-1; 9 nucleotides agree with TRBD1. Germline V gene sequence: CDR1 SEHNR, CDR2 FQNEAQ (reference sequence). Trimming removed 3 bases from V and 7 bases from J; junction bases left unmatched: 9. This CDR3 comprises 15 residues. CDR3 sequence reads: CASSLSGTGRFEAFF. The CDR3, as DNA: TGTGCCAGCAGCTTGTCCGGGACAGGGAGATTTGAAGCTTTCTTT.

The gene calls are TRBV5-1 and TRBJ1-2; D remains ambiguous. This CDR3 is built from 13 residues. Germline CDR1 SGHRS, CDR2 YFSETQ. With 4 bases removed from V and 3 bases from J, the gap between germline ends came to 10 bases. The CDR3 sequence is CASSPDGDYGYTF. CDR3 nucleotide sequence: TGCGCCAGCAGCCCCGACGGGGACTATGGCTACACCTTC.

The chain combines TRBV6-5 with TRBJ1-5; D may be TRBD1 (5 bases). The CDR3 extends over 15 amino acids. V lost 2 bases to trimming and J lost 1 base, with 9 bases between them. Germline lookup yields CDR1 MNHEY and CDR2 SVGAGI. The CDR3 DNA reads TGTGCCAGCAGTTACAGGGGCCCAAGCAATCAGCCCCAGCATTTT. As protein: CASSYRGPSNQPQHF.

This sequence joins TRBV7-2 and TRBJ2-1, with D tentatively TRBD1 (5 bases). CDR3 size: 16 residues. Germline assignment: CDR1 SGHTA and CDR2 FQGNSA. Trimming shortened V by 3 bases and J by 0 bases, and 12 bases separated the two germline ends. CDR3 sequence: CASSFVSRASYNEQFF. For the CDR3, the DNA is TGTGCCAGCAGCTTTGTAAGCAGGGCCTCCTACAATGAGCAGTTCTTC.

V gene TRBV5-4 combines with J gene TRBJ2-3; D unresolved. The CDR3 loop spans 14 amino acids. Germline loops: CDR1 SGHNT, CDR2 YYREEE (reference sequence). Trimming stripped 2 bases from V and 2 bases from J, with 9 bases between. In DNA form, the CDR3 reads TGTGCCAGCAGCTTCCTGCGGTACACAGATACGCAGTATTTT. This codes for CASSFLRYTDTQYF.

This rearrangement joins TRBV4-1 to TRBJ2-4; possible D gene TRBD2, 6 bases. Germline CDR1 reads MGHRA; CDR2 reads YSYEKL. CDR3 length: 18 amino acids. V dropped 4 bases and J dropped 0 bases, with 19 bases sitting between them. CDR3 coding DNA: TGCGCCAGCAGCCCTCACTGGGAGGAGTTGAGAGCCAAAAACATTCAGTACTTC. As protein: CASSPHWEELRAKNIQYF.

This chain links TRBV7-6 with TRBJ2-5, with a tentative D call TRBD2 (6 bases). Germline values: CDR1 SGHVS, CDR2 FNYEAQ. V gave up 5 bases and J gave up 2 bases, with 15 bases separating them. The CDR3 spans 15 residues. Written as DNA, the CDR3 is TGTGCCAGCAGCCCCCAGAGGGGAGGACAAGAGACCCAGTACTTC. Translated: CASSPQRGGQETQYF.

J is TRBJ2-1 and V is TRBV5-1, with 8 bases lining up with TRBD2. V dropped 4 bases and J dropped 0; count of bases not matched to a gene: 6. The CDR3 consists of 16 residues. Germline assignment: CDR1 SGHRS and CDR2 YFSETQ. The DNA of the CDR3 is TGCGCCAGCAGCCGTGCCGGGACTAGCTCCTACAATGAGCAGTTCTTC. It specifies CASSRAGTSSYNEQFF.

This chain links TRBV19 with TRBJ1-1, with D maybe TRBD1 (6 bases). Trimming cost V 3 bases and J 0 bases, with 8 bases left between them. The CDR3 extends over 14 amino acids. CDR1 and CDR2 (germline): LNHDA, SQIVND (reference sequence). The CDR3 protein is CASSIQGLNTEAFF. The CDR3 coding sequence is TGTGCCAGTAGTATTCAGGGGTTGAACACTGAAGCTTTCTTT.

J is TRBJ1-2 and V is TRBV6-5; no clear D. V lost 4 bases and J 1 base, leaving 10 bases between the germline ends. The CDR3 runs 14 residues. CDR1 and CDR2 (germline): MNHEY, SVGAGI. DNA for the CDR3: TGTGCCAGCAGTTCAGGCAGGTTTAACTATGGCTACACCTTC. Translated, it gives CASSSGRFNYGYTF.

CDR3 coding DNA: TGTGCCAGCAGTTACTTGACAGGCGGTGGGTTGGGGGCCAACGTCCTGACTTTC. Residues: CASSYLTGGGLGANVLTF. The rearrangement joins TRBV6-2 or TRBV6-3 to TRBJ2-6; D perhaps matches TRBD1 (6 bases). Trimming took off 1 base at V and 4 bases at J, with 17 bases between the two ends. Germline V lookup: CDR1 MNHEY, CDR2 SVGEGT. CDR3 length: 18 amino acids.

This clone came up once. This chain links TRBV3-1 (or the pseudogene TRBV3-2) with TRBJ2-7, with 8 bases lining up with TRBD1. The junction had 6 bases not matched to a gene; V was cut back by 4 bases and J by 4 bases. The V gene's germline CDR1 is LGHDT and CDR2 YNNKEL (reference sequence). CDR3 length: 14 residues. The CDR3 sequence: CASSRRGLFYEQYF. The CDR3 DNA reads as TGTGCCAGCAGCCGCAGGGGGCTATTTTACGAGCAGTACTTC.

V gene TRBV6-6 combines with J gene TRBJ2-7; D possibly corresponds to TRBD1 (6 bases). Germline V gene sequence: CDR1 MNHNY, CDR2 SVGAGI (reference sequence). This CDR3 spans 12 amino acids. V lost 2 bases to trimming and J lost 10 bases, with 12 bases between them. The CDR3 nucleotides read TGTGCCAGCAGTTACCCTGAGGGGGAACAGTACTTC. Translating it yields CASSYPEGEQYF.

The V call is TRBV7-2, the J call TRBJ1-6; the D gene is possibly TRBD1 (5 bases). CDR1 is SGHTA and CDR2 is FQGNSA in the germline V gene. With 1 base removed from V and 6 bases from J, the gap between germline ends came to 10 bases. The CDR3 sequence is 15 residues long. CDR3 in amino acids: CASSLDGQGNSPLHF. For the CDR3, the DNA is TGTGCCAGCAGCTTAGACGGCCAGGGTAATTCACCCCTCCACTTT.

The chain links TRBV29-1 to TRBJ2-5, with 8 bases lining up with TRBD2. The CDR3 covers 14 residues. J was trimmed by 5 bases and V by 3 bases; bases with no gene match: 8. Germline assignment: CDR1 SQVTM and CDR2 ANQGSEA. For the CDR3, the DNA is TGCAGCGTTGATTTGACTAGCGATGGGGAGACCCAGTACTTC. As protein: CSVDLTSDGETQYF.

The rearrangement joins TRBV6-5 to TRBJ2-3; maybe TRBD2 (6 bases). V lost 6 bases to trimming and J lost 2 bases, with 12 bases between them. The CDR3 sequence is 14 residues long. The V gene's germline CDR1 is MNHEY and CDR2 SVGAGI. The CDR3 loop is CASSAGPHTDTQYF. The CDR3 DNA reads as TGTGCCAGCAGCGCGGGACCTCACACAGATACGCAGTATTTT.

The chain is built from TRBV30 and TRBJ2-3; 11 bases map to TRBD2. The CDR3 extends over 14 amino acids. V gave up 4 bases and J gave up 6 bases; unmatched junction bases: 6. Germline lookup yields CDR1 GTSNPN and CDR2 SVGIG (reference sequence). The CDR3 here is CAWTVAGGPDTQYF. DNA of the CDR3: TGTGCCTGGACTGTAGCGGGGGGGCCTGATACGCAGTATTTT.

There are a few counts of this clone. V usage is TRBV12-3 or TRBV12-4 and J usage is TRBJ2-2, with D possibly being TRBD2 (5 bases). Trimming took 3 bases from V and 5 from J, leaving 7 bases between them. The CDR3 is 13 residues long. CDR3 nucleotide sequence: TGTGCCAGCAGTTTCGGGGTAACCGGGGAGCTGTTTTTT. It codes for CASSFGVTGELFF.

The CDR3 DNA follows: TGTGCCAGCACGGGTTCCAACGAGCAGTACTTC. Translated: CASTGSNEQYF. V gene TRBV2 combines with J gene TRBJ2-7, with D uncertain. Looked up from germline, CDR1 is SNHLY and CDR2 is FYNNEI. Between the trimmed V and J ends, which lost 7 bases and 5 bases, there was a span of 9 bases. This CDR3 contains 11 residues. Looking up the rest from reference TRBV2 and TRBJ2-7 gives the full variable domain: EPEVTQTPSHQVTQMGQEVILRCVPISNHLYFYWYRQILGQKVEFLVSFYNNEISEKSEIFDDQFSVERPDGSNFTLKIRSTKLEDSAMYFCASTGSNEQYFGPGTRLTVT.